Below, 18 T cell receptor beta chains from the same sample are listed, as sequenced in a study of T cell clusters in autoimmune cytopenias. TRB was amplified by touch-down multiplex PCR, primer pools A and B combined. TCRdb processed the multiplex PCR reads again and assigns one entry to each CDR3 protein, with no DNA. The sample has around 7,100 distinct CDR3 sequences. TRB amplification used 200 to 250 ng of peripheral blood genomic DNA. This sample was also put to use in a study of T cell repertoires in aging, cancer and after chemotherapy.

Sequencing was carried out using peripheral blood. All receptors come from a human donor in good health.

The V call is TRBV30, the J call TRBJ1-5. The CDR3 totals 16 residues. CDR1 is GTSNPN, CDR2 SVGIG, per germline (reference sequence). CDR3 residues: CAWSRRRDGRNQPQHF.

The chain employs TRBV19 and TRBJ1-4; TCRdb lists TRBD1, though no DNA is available to test this call. Germline CDR1 reads LNHDA; CDR2 reads SQIVND (reference sequence). This CDR3 contains 14 residues. CDR3 sequence reads: CASSRTATNEKLFF. Full variable domain (missing parts from reference TRBV19 and TRBJ1-4): DGGITQSPKYLFRKEGQNVTLSCEQNLNHDAMYWYRQDPGQGLRLIYYSQIVNDFQKGDIAEGYSVSREKKESFPLTVTSAQKNPTAFYLCASSRTATNEKLFFGSGTQLSVL.

V gene TRBV18 combines with J gene TRBJ1-3; as DNA is missing, the TRBD1 call by TCRdb cannot be tested. Germline loops: CDR1 KGHSH, CDR2 LQKENI. This CDR3 has 14 amino acids. CDR3: CASLQGTSGNTIYF.

The V gene is TRBV29-1, the J gene TRBJ1-5; TCRdb designates TRBD1, a call that cannot be tested without DNA. From germline, CDR1 is SQVTM and CDR2 ANQGSEA. CDR3 length: 13 amino acids. This CDR3 is CSVEEAGDQPQHF.

The CDR3: CASSTPANNGYTF. The chain uses TRBV6-5 and TRBJ1-2. CDR1 and CDR2 (germline): MNHEY, SVGAGI. The CDR3 runs 13 residues.

The chain combines TRBV18 with TRBJ2-5. The germline CDR1 and CDR2 sequences are KGHSH and LQKENI. The CDR3 runs to 15 residues. CDR3 in amino acids: CASSPLYGDQETQYF.

The CDR3 region is CASSSPGPQFF. The V call is TRBV5-1, the J call TRBJ2-1; TCRdb selects TRBD1, and the lack of DNA leaves this call unchecked. The germline V gene has CDR1 SGHRS and CDR2 YFSETQ. CDR3 length: 11 amino acids.

The genes are TRBV6-5 and TRBJ1-5; TCRdb lists TRBD1, though no DNA is available to test this call. CDR1 and CDR2 (germline): MNHEY, SVGAGI. The CDR3 has 14 amino acids. This chain's CDR3 is CASSYNTQGQPQHF.

The V call is TRBV19, the J call TRBJ2-6; TCRdb names TRBD1, which stays unverified in the absence of DNA. This CDR3 region has 19 residues. Germline V CDR1 and CDR2: LNHDA, SQIVND (reference sequence). CDR3 protein: CASSIERNSRAPGANVLTF.

This chain joins TRBV27 and TRBJ1-6; TCRdb's D call, TRBD1, is unchecked because there is no DNA. CDR3 size: 13 residues. CDR1 is MNHEY and CDR2 is SMNVEV in the germline V gene (reference sequence). The CDR3 here is CASSYRGGSPLHF.

The chain links TRBV6-2 or TRBV6-3 to TRBJ2-7; TCRdb outputs TRBD1, but without DNA this stays unchecked. CDR3 size: 15 residues. CDR1 and CDR2 from the germline V gene are MNHEY and SVGEGT. The CDR3 here is CASSSSSRGAYEQYF.

By frequency, this clonotype is medium-sized. The chain uses TRBV29-1 and TRBJ2-3; the TRBD2 assignment by TCRdb is unverifiable without DNA. Germline V gives CDR1 SQVTM, CDR2 ANQGSEA. The CDR3 loop spans 14 amino acids. The CDR3 loop is CSGGLAGGTDTQYF.

Its frequency marks this clonotype as medium-sized. The rearrangement uses TRBV19 and TRBJ2-7; without DNA, the TCRdb call of TRBD1 cannot be checked. Germline V gene lookup returns CDR1 LNHDA and CDR2 SQIVND (reference sequence). This CDR3 has 14 residues. The chain's CDR3 is CASSNRGYSYEQYF.

The V and J genes are TRBV19 and TRBJ2-6; TCRdb designates TRBD1, a call that cannot be tested without DNA. The CDR3 length is 15 residues. Germline V lookup: CDR1 LNHDA, CDR2 SQIVND (reference sequence). CDR3 protein: CASSITGTGANVLTF.

This sequence joins TRBV7-9 and TRBJ2-3; TCRdb's assignment of TRBD2 cannot be checked, as there is no DNA. The germline CDR1 and CDR2 sequences are SEHNR and FQNEAQ (reference sequence). The CDR3 covers 16 residues. The chain's CDR3 is CASSLSLAGSTDTQYF.

This chain uses TRBV6-6 with TRBJ2-5; TCRdb returns TRBD2, unconfirmable since there is no DNA. The CDR3 is made up of 16 amino acids. CDR1 is MNHNY and CDR2 is SVGAGI in the germline V gene (reference sequence). The CDR3 loop is CASTPVGSGHQETQYF.

The V call is TRBV18, the J call TRBJ2-3; no DNA is available, so the TRBD2 call from TCRdb remains unchecked. Germline V gene lookup returns CDR1 KGHSH and CDR2 LQKENI. The CDR3 loop spans 19 amino acids. This CDR3 is CASSYQPGLAGVWTDTQYF.

This chain links TRBV27 with TRBJ2-7; TCRdb returns TRBD1, unconfirmable since there is no DNA. Germline V gene data show CDR1 as MNHEY and CDR2 as SMNVEV (reference sequence). This CDR3 region has 15 residues. The CDR3 sequence: CASSSRGTGGDEQYF.